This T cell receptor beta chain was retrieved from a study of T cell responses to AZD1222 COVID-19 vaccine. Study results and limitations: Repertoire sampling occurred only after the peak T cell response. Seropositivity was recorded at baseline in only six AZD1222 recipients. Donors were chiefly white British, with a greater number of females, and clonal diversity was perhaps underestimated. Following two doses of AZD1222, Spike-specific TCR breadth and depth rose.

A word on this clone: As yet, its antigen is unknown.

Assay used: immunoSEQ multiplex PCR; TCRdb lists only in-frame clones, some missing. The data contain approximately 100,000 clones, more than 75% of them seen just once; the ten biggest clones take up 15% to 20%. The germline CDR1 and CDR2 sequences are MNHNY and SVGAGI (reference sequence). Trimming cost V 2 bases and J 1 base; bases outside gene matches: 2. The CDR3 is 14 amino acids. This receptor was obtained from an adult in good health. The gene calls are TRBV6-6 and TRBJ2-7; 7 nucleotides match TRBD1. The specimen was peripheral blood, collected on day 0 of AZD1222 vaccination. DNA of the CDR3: TGTGCCAGCAGTTACAGGGGGCTATCCTACGAGCAGTACTTC. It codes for CASSYRGLSYEQYF.